This T cell receptor (beta chain) stems from a study of blood T cell repertoires in COVID-19. Study at large: Whether acute or convalescent, the COVID-19 samples came from the United States, Italy and Spain. The cDNA or gDNA used as material had been derived from T cells, B-cell-depleted T cells, or PBMCs.

Study processing details: Amplified reference gene primers provided the basis for estimating nucleated cell counts. Profiling relied on immunoSEQ multiplex PCR, and the TCRdb table lists in-frame clones only, not all of them. D and trimming were read from the DNA, whereas the V and J calls and clone size are those reported in that table. This repertoire shows under 150,000 clones, approximately 84% found once; its top ten account for about 2%. Germline lookup yields CDR1 SQVTM and CDR2 ANQGSEA. V was clipped by 3 bases and J by 6 bases, with 12 bases between them. This CDR3 contains 13 residues. Only one count was recorded for this clone.

What was sequenced was peripheral blood. The receptor's source is a man aged 70-80 years with acute or convalescent COVID-19. The genes are TRBV29-1 and TRBJ2-1; TRBD1 is a possible D gene (6 bases). CDR3 loop: CSVDRGRINEQFF. The DNA for the CDR3 is TGCAGCGTTGACAGGGGCAGGATCAATGAGCAGTTCTTC.